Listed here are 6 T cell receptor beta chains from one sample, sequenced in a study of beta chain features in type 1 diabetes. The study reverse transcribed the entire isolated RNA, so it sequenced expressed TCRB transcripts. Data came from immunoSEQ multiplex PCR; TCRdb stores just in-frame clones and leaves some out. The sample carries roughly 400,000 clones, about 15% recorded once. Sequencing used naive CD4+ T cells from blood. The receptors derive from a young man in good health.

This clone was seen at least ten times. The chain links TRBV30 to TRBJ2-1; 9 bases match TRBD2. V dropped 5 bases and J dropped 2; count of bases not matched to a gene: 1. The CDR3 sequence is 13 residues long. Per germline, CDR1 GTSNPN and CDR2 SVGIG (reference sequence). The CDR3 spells CAWGGRAYNEQFF. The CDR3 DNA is TGTGCCTGGGGCGGGAGGGCCTACAATGAGCAGTTCTTC.

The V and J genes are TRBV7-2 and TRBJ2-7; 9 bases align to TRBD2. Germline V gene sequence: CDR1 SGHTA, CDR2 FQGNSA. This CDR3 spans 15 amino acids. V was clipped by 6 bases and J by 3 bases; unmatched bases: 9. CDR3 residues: CASSPTGLAYYEQYV. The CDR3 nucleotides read TGTGCCAGCAGTCCAACGGGACTAGCCTACTACGAGCAGTACGTC.

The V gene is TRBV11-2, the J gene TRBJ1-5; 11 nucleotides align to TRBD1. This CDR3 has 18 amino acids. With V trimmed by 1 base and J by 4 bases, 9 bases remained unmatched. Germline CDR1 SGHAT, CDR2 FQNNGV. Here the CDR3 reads CASSLGGAGTGGNQPQHF. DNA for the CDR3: TGTGCCAGCAGCTTAGGAGGTGCCGGGACAGGGGGAAATCAGCCCCAGCATTTT.

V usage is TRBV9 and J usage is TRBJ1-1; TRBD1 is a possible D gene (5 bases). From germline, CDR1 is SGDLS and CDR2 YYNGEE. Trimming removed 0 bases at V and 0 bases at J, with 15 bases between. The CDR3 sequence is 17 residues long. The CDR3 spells CASSVGVHQGLNTEAFF. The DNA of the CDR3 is TGTGCCAGCAGCGTAGGGGTTCATCAGGGCCTGAACACTGAAGCTTTCTTT.

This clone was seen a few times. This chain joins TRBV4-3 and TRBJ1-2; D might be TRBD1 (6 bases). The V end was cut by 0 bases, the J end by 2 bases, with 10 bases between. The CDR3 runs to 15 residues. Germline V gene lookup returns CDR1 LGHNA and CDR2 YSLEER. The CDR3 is CASSQDITGNYGYTF. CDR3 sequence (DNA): TGCGCCAGCAGCCAAGATATAACAGGGAACTATGGCTACACCTTC.

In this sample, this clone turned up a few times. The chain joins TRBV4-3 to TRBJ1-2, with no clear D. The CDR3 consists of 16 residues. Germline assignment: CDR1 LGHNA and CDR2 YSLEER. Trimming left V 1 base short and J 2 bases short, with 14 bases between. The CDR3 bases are TGCGCCAGCAGCCAAGGCACTTTCGGGATCAACTATGGCTACACCTTC. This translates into CASSQGTFGINYGYTF.